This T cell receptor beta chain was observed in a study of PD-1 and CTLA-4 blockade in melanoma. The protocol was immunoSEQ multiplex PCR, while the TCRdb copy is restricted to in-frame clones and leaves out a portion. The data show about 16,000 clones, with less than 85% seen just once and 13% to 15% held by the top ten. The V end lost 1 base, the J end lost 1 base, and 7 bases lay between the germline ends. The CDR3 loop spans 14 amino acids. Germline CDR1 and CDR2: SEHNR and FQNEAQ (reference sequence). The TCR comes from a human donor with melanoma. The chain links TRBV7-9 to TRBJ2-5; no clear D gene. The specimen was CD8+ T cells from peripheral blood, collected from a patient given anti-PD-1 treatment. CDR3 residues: CASSLGPLQETQYF. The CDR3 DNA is TGTGCCAGCAGCTTAGGTCCGCTCCAAGAGACCCAGTACTTC.